A selection of T cell receptor beta chains follows, all from one sample in a study of response to subunit inactivated influenza vaccine. TCRdb redid the calling of the RT-PCR reads with MiXCR, one entry per CDR3 protein. Among about 520,000 distinct CDR3 sequences listed, 7.2% were seen once. Sequenced here: PBMCs from blood, sampled less than 30 months after vaccination. Receptors originate from a man between 50 and 69 years old who received an inactivated influenza vaccine. CDR3s include the opening cysteine and the closing phenylalanine or tryptophan. A D gene is named only where the DNA matches it firmly. Some rows mark clone size as missing; the rest say once, few, many or name a class of expanded clone.

v_call: TRBV7-2; j_call: TRBJ1-2; d_call: TRBD1; clone_size: few; cdr3_aa: CASSLAVSAGGPLSYGYTF; cdr3_nt: TGTGCCAGCAGCTTAGCGGTTTCGGCAGGGGGCCCCCTGAGCTATGGCTACACCTTC
v_call: TRBV30; j_call: TRBJ2-3; d_call: .; clone_size: few; cdr3_aa: CAWSIRNRDSTDTQYF; cdr3_nt: TGTGCCTGGAGTATTCGTAACAGGGATAGCACAGATACGCAGTATTTT
v_call: TRBV6-5; j_call: TRBJ2-7; d_call: TRBD1; clone_size: many; cdr3_aa: CASRIGTVEQYF; cdr3_nt: TGTGCCAGCAGGATTGGGACAGTTGAGCAGTACTTC
v_call: TRBV7-9; j_call: TRBJ2-1; d_call: .; clone_size: many; cdr3_aa: CASSSQAGEQFF; cdr3_nt: TGTGCCAGCAGCTCCCAAGCTGGCGAGCAGTTCTTC
v_call: TRBV7-2; j_call: TRBJ1-2; d_call: .; clone_size: few; cdr3_aa: CASSRQAQGSGYTF; cdr3_nt: TGTGCCAGCAGCCGCCAGGCCCAGGGATCTGGCTACACCTTC
v_call: TRBV20-1; j_call: TRBJ2-5; d_call: TRBD1; clone_size: .; cdr3_aa: CSARDSRFGTGETQYF; cdr3_nt: TGCAGTGCTAGAGATAGTAGGTTTGGGACAGGGGAGACCCAGTACTTC
v_call: TRBV2; j_call: TRBJ2-7; d_call: .; clone_size: .; cdr3_aa: CASSDRSGIYEQYF; cdr3_nt: TGTGCCAGCAGTGATCGGTCAGGGATCTACGAGCAGTACTTC
v_call: TRBV5-1; j_call: TRBJ2-7; d_call: .; clone_size: few; cdr3_aa: CASSVQGESSYEQYF; cdr3_nt: TGCGCCAGCAGCGTACAGGGCGAAAGCTCCTACGAGCAGTACTTC
v_call: TRBV7-9; j_call: TRBJ2-2; d_call: .; clone_size: many; cdr3_aa: CASSLGHANTGELFF; cdr3_nt: TGTGCCAGCAGCTTAGGACACGCGAACACCGGGGAGCTGTTTTTT
v_call: TRBV29-1; j_call: TRBJ2-2; d_call: TRBD2; clone_size: .; cdr3_aa: CSVLGLAGKNTGELFF; cdr3_nt: TGCAGCGTTCTGGGACTAGCGGGGAAGAACACCGGGGAGCTGTTTTTT
v_call: TRBV20-1; j_call: TRBJ2-5; d_call: .; clone_size: many; cdr3_aa: CSARWETQYF; cdr3_nt: TGCAGTGCCCGTTGGGAGACCCAGTACTTC
v_call: TRBV12-3/TRBV12-4; j_call: TRBJ2-1; d_call: .; clone_size: .; cdr3_aa: CASLLSGLNEQFF; cdr3_nt: TGTGCCAGCCTTCTCAGCGGGCTCAATGAGCAGTTCTTC
v_call: TRBV7-9; j_call: TRBJ2-3; d_call: .; clone_size: .; cdr3_aa: CASSLEPLSGANTQYF; cdr3_nt: TGTGCCAGCAGCTTAGAGCCCCTGTCGGGAGCGAATACGCAGTATTTT
v_call: TRBV20-1; j_call: TRBJ2-7; d_call: .; clone_size: .; cdr3_aa: CSASGRGLYEQYF; cdr3_nt: TGCAGTGCTAGTGGCAGGGGACTGTACGAGCAGTACTTC
v_call: TRBV7-2; j_call: TRBJ1-2; d_call: .; clone_size: .; cdr3_aa: CASRSRGVNYGYTF; cdr3_nt: TGTGCCAGCAGGAGTAGAGGGGTAAACTATGGCTACACCTTC
v_call: TRBV5-1; j_call: TRBJ2-1; d_call: .; clone_size: many; cdr3_aa: CASSLAGTDYNEQFF; cdr3_nt: TGCGCCAGCAGCTTGGCGGGGACGGACTACAATGAGCAGTTCTTC
v_call: TRBV5-1; j_call: TRBJ2-1; d_call: TRBD1; clone_size: few; cdr3_aa: CASSLGQGAFDEQFF; cdr3_nt: TGCGCCAGCAGCTTGGGACAGGGGGCTTTTGATGAGCAGTTCTTC
v_call: TRBV24-1; j_call: TRBJ2-3; d_call: TRBD2; clone_size: many; cdr3_aa: CATSDPSGYTDTQYF; cdr3_nt: TGTGCCACCAGTGATCCTAGCGGGTACACAGATACGCAGTATTTT
v_call: TRBV7-2; j_call: TRBJ2-1; d_call: .; clone_size: few; cdr3_aa: CASSFSRVNEQFF; cdr3_nt: TGTGCCAGCAGCTTTTCCAGGGTCAATGAGCAGTTCTTC
v_call: TRBV20-1; j_call: TRBJ1-5; d_call: .; clone_size: many; cdr3_aa: CSAMALRGQPQHF; cdr3_nt: TGCAGTGCTATGGCCCTACGAGGTCAGCCCCAGCATTTT
v_call: TRBV5-1; j_call: TRBJ2-7; d_call: .; clone_size: .; cdr3_aa: CASSLKLGGAPYEQYF; cdr3_nt: TGCGCCAGCAGCTTGAAGCTGGGGGGGGCCCCCTACGAGCAGTACTTC
v_call: TRBV5-1; j_call: TRBJ2-5; d_call: .; clone_size: few; cdr3_aa: CASSLASRVETQYF; cdr3_nt: TGCGCCAGCAGCTTGGCCTCGCGGGTTGAGACCCAGTACTTC
v_call: TRBV24-1; j_call: TRBJ2-1; d_call: TRBD1; clone_size: many; cdr3_aa: CATSDRTGGAYNEQFF; cdr3_nt: TGTGCCACCAGTGACAGGACAGGGGGCGCCTACAATGAGCAGTTCTTC
v_call: TRBV28; j_call: TRBJ2-1; d_call: TRBD2; clone_size: .; cdr3_aa: CASSLPGLAGVNEQFF; cdr3_nt: TGTGCCAGCAGTTTACCGGGACTAGCGGGAGTCAATGAGCAGTTCTTC
v_call: TRBV3-1; j_call: TRBJ1-3; d_call: .; clone_size: .; cdr3_aa: CASSRGQTSGYTIYF; cdr3_nt: TGTGCCAGCAGCCGAGGACAGACATCTGGATACACCATATATTTT
v_call: TRBV5-1; j_call: TRBJ2-1; d_call: TRBD2; clone_size: .; cdr3_aa: CASSLAGPAGRASGEQFF; cdr3_nt: TGCGCCAGCAGCTTGGCCGGGCCCGCCGGGAGGGCCTCTGGTGAGCAGTTCTTC
v_call: TRBV4-2; j_call: TRBJ2-3; d_call: .; clone_size: many; cdr3_aa: CASTSKLGIPDTQYF; cdr3_nt: TGTGCCAGCACTTCCAAGTTAGGGATCCCAGATACGCAGTATTTT
v_call: TRBV6-1; j_call: TRBJ2-7; d_call: TRBD1; clone_size: few; cdr3_aa: CASQKAPPDRGLYEQYF; cdr3_nt: TGTGCCAGTCAAAAAGCCCCGCCGGACAGGGGGCTGTACGAGCAGTACTTC
v_call: TRBV28; j_call: TRBJ2-1; d_call: .; clone_size: few; cdr3_aa: CASTNSGPYNEQFF; cdr3_nt: TGTGCCAGCACCAATTCCGGCCCGTACAATGAGCAGTTCTTC
v_call: TRBV23-1; j_call: TRBJ2-2; d_call: .; clone_size: few; cdr3_aa: CASSHGRDTGELFF; cdr3_nt: TGCGCCAGCAGTCATGGCAGGGACACCGGGGAGCTGTTTTTT
v_call: TRBV4-3; j_call: TRBJ1-1; d_call: .; clone_size: few; cdr3_aa: CASSQDWLTENTEAFF; cdr3_nt: TGCGCCAGCAGCCAAGATTGGCTGACGGAGAACACTGAAGCTTTCTTT
v_call: TRBV28; j_call: TRBJ2-5; d_call: .; clone_size: few; cdr3_aa: CASREQGWGQETQYF; cdr3_nt: TGTGCCAGCAGGGAACAGGGATGGGGCCAAGAGACCCAGTACTTC
v_call: TRBV3-1; j_call: TRBJ1-6; d_call: .; clone_size: few; cdr3_aa: CASSQGGYNSPLHF; cdr3_nt: TGTGCCAGCAGCCAAGGGGGGTATAATTCACCCCTCCACTTT
v_call: TRBV20-1; j_call: TRBJ1-6; d_call: .; clone_size: .; cdr3_aa: CSARDWGRIRNSPLHF; cdr3_nt: TGCAGTGCTAGAGATTGGGGCCGTATCCGAAATTCACCCCTCCACTTT
v_call: TRBV28; j_call: TRBJ2-7; d_call: .; clone_size: many; cdr3_aa: CASSLLGQQYF; cdr3_nt: TGTGCCAGCAGTTTGCTCGGCCAGCAGTACTTC
v_call: TRBV9; j_call: TRBJ2-2; d_call: .; clone_size: .; cdr3_aa: CASSALYNTGELFF; cdr3_nt: TGTGCCAGCAGCGCCCTTTACAACACCGGGGAGCTGTTTTTT
v_call: TRBV30; j_call: TRBJ2-1; d_call: TRBD1; clone_size: .; cdr3_aa: CAWSAGQGHNEQFF; cdr3_nt: TGTGCCTGGAGTGCGGGACAGGGGCACAATGAGCAGTTCTTC
v_call: TRBV4-3; j_call: TRBJ2-7; d_call: .; clone_size: many; cdr3_aa: CASSQDLTGAYEQYF; cdr3_nt: TGCGCCAGCAGCCAAGATCTAACGGGAGCGTACGAGCAGTACTTC
v_call: TRBV7-6; j_call: TRBJ1-1; d_call: .; clone_size: .; cdr3_aa: CASSLRPSGSTEAFF; cdr3_nt: TGTGCCAGCAGCTTAAGACCCTCCGGGAGCACTGAAGCTTTCTTT
v_call: TRBV6-2/TRBV6-3; j_call: TRBJ1-5; d_call: TRBD1; clone_size: few; cdr3_aa: CASTLTGGREPQHF; cdr3_nt: TGTGCCAGCACCCTGACAGGGGGCCGAGAGCCCCAGCATTTT
v_call: TRBV29-1; j_call: TRBJ2-2; d_call: .; clone_size: many; cdr3_aa: CSVGPGVGELFF; cdr3_nt: TGCAGCGTTGGGCCAGGGGTCGGGGAGCTGTTTTTT
v_call: TRBV10-2; j_call: TRBJ2-1; d_call: TRBD2; clone_size: few; cdr3_aa: CASSEFSGRASNEQFF; cdr3_nt: TGCGCCAGCAGTGAGTTCAGCGGGAGGGCCTCCAATGAGCAGTTCTTC
v_call: TRBV7-2; j_call: TRBJ2-1; d_call: .; clone_size: .; cdr3_aa: CTSSLAFLGNEQFF; cdr3_nt: TGTACCAGCAGCTTGGCGTTCTTGGGGAATGAGCAGTTCTTC
v_call: TRBV10-3; j_call: TRBJ2-3; d_call: .; clone_size: .; cdr3_aa: CAIGLTYTQYF; cdr3_nt: TGTGCCATCGGGCTCACATATACGCAGTATTTT
v_call: TRBV9; j_call: TRBJ2-1; d_call: TRBD2; clone_size: .; cdr3_aa: CASSEGTSEYNEQFF; cdr3_nt: TGTGCCAGCAGCGAAGGGACTAGCGAGTACAATGAGCAGTTCTTC